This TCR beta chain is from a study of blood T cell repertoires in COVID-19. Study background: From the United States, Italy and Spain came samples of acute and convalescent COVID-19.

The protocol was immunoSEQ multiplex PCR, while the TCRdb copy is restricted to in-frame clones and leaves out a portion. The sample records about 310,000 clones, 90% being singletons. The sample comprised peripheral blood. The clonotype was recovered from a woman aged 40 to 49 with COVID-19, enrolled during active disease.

DNA for the CDR3: TGTGCCAGCAGTGGGACAGGGTGGGTTCAGGGCGAGCAGTACTTC. As protein: CASSGTGWVQGEQYF. The V gene is TRBV27, the J gene TRBJ2-7; 9 positions agree with TRBD1. The germline V gene encodes CDR1 MNHEY and CDR2 SMNVEV (reference sequence). The CDR3 is made up of 15 amino acids. Trimming cost V 5 bases and J 6 bases; bases outside gene matches: 11.